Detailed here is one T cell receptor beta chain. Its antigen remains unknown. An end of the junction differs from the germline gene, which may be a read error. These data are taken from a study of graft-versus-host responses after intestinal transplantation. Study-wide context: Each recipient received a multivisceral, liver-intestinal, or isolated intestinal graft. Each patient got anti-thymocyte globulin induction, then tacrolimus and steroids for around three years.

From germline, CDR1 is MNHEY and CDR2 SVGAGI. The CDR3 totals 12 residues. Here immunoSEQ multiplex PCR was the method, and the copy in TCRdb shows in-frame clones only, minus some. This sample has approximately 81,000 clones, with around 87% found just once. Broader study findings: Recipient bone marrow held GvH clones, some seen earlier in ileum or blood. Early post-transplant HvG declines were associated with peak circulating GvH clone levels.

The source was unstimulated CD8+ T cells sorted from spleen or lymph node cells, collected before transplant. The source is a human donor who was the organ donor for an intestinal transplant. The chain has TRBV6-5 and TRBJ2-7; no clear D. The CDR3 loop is CASIYEASEQYF. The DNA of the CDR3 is TGTGCCAGCATTTACGAGGCAAGCGAGCAGTACTTC.